One sample yielded the 27 T cell receptor beta chains listed below, sequenced in a study of blood T cell repertoires in COVID-19. Measured with immunoSEQ multiplex PCR; TCRdb has only the in-frame clones, and not every one. This table has around 170,000 clones, 70% to 90% appearing once. The sequenced sample consisted of peripheral blood. The receptors shown here come from a man aged 18 to 30 who had recovered from COVID-19.

The chain links TRBV11-2 to TRBJ2-7, with 9 bases aligning to TRBD2. V was clipped by 5 bases and J by 7 bases; unmatched bases: 12. The CDR3 consists of 15 residues. Germline V gene lookup returns CDR1 SGHAT and CDR2 FQNNGV. The CDR3 DNA reads as TGTGCCAGCAGCCGGACTAGCGTACTTGACTTGGAGCAGTACTTC. This translates into CASSRTSVLDLEQYF.

The V call is TRBV28, the J call TRBJ1-4, with D possibly being TRBD1 (5 bases). Germline V gene sequence: CDR1 MDHEN, CDR2 SYDVKM. The CDR3 covers 14 residues. With 1 base removed from V and 8 bases from J, the gap between germline ends came to 11 bases. The CDR3 loop is CASSLSGFDEKLFF. The CDR3 nucleotides are TGTGCCAGCAGTTTATCAGGGTTTGACGAAAAACTGTTTTTT. Variable domain in full (rest from reference TRBV28 and TRBJ1-4): DVKVTQSSRYLVKRTGEKVFLECVQDMDHENMFWYRQDPGLGLRLIYFSYDVKMKEKGDIPEGYSVSREKKERFSLILESASTNQTSMYLCASSLSGFDEKLFFGSGTQLSVL.

This sequence joins TRBV5-8 and TRBJ2-3; D unclear. The germline V gene encodes CDR1 SGHTS and CDR2 YDEGEE. The CDR3 spans 17 residues. The V end lost 7 bases, the J end lost 0 bases, and 21 bases lay between the germline ends. CDR3 sequence reads: CASPARWPSRSTDTQYF. The CDR3 DNA reads TGTGCCAGCCCCGCCCGTTGGCCTTCACGAAGCACAGATACGCAGTATTTT.

This chain joins TRBV7-2 and TRBJ1-5; a possible D gene is TRBD1 (5 bases). Germline-derived CDR1 and CDR2 are SGHTA and FQGNSA. The CDR3 length is 13 residues. V dropped 8 bases and J dropped 4 bases, with 12 bases sitting between them. CDR3 nucleotide sequence: TGTGCCAGCCGGGGACGGGAGAATCAGCCCCAGCATTTT. Translating gives CASRGRENQPQHF. The full variable domain, its missing parts supplied by reference TRBV7-2 and TRBJ1-5, is GAGVSQSPSNKVTEKGKDVELRCDPISGHTALYWYRQSLGQGLEFLIYFQGNSAPDKSGLPSDRFSAERTGGSVSTLTIQRTQQEDSAVYLCASRGRENQPQHFGDGTRLSIL.

The rearrangement uses TRBV6-5 and TRBJ2-7; D ambiguous. The CDR3 covers 15 residues. Trimming took 0 bases from V and 1 from J, leaving 10 bases between them. Germline assignment: CDR1 MNHEY and CDR2 SVGAGI. The CDR3 here is CASSYSGSRSYEQYF. The CDR3 DNA sequence: TGTGCCAGCAGTTACTCGGGCAGCAGGTCCTACGAGCAGTACTTC.

This chain uses TRBV6-6 with TRBJ1-4; possibly TRBD1 for D (5 bases). V was trimmed by 8 bases and J by 7 bases, leaving 17 bases between them. The CDR3 is 14 amino acids. The V gene's germline CDR1 is MNHNY and CDR2 SVGAGI (reference sequence). As DNA, the CDR3 is TGTGCCAGCTTCACCGGGACTTTACTTGAAAAACTGTTTTTT. Encoded protein: CASFTGTLLEKLFF.

Written as DNA, the CDR3 is TGTGCCAGCAGCGTTCGGGTTCTGGACAGGGGCTACGAGCAGTACTTC. This codes for CASSVRVLDRGYEQYF. The genes are TRBV11-1 and TRBJ2-7; the match to TRBD1 covers 9 bases. CDR3 length: 16 amino acids. The V gene's germline CDR1 is SGHAT and CDR2 FQDESV (reference sequence). Trimming removed 5 bases from V and 3 bases from J; junction bases left unmatched: 11.

This clone was seen once. V usage is TRBV7-8 and J usage is TRBJ2-7; no clear D gene. The germline V gene encodes CDR1 SGHVS and CDR2 FQNEAQ. Trimming stripped 3 bases from V and 3 bases from J, with 6 bases between. The CDR3 extends over 12 amino acids. This CDR3 reads CASSLGSYEQYF. CDR3 coding DNA: TGTGCCAGCAGCTTGGGCAGCTACGAGCAGTACTTC.

The chain links TRBV2 to TRBJ2-7, with D tentatively TRBD1 (5 bases). Trimming left V 1 base short and J 2 bases short, with 12 bases between. Germline V gene data show CDR1 as SNHLY and CDR2 as FYNNEI. The CDR3 runs 15 residues. The CDR3 spells CASSEEVGATYEQYF. In DNA, the CDR3 is TGTGCCAGCAGTGAAGAGGTTGGGGCGACCTACGAGCAGTACTTC.

CDR3 residues: CASSQDLGGHNEQYF. The CDR3, as DNA: TGTGCCAGCAGCCAAGATTTGGGGGGGCATAACGAGCAGTACTTC. The gene calls are TRBV4-2 and TRBJ2-7; weak D call: TRBD2 (7 bases). The germline CDR1 and CDR2 sequences are LGHNA and YNFKEQ. The V gene lost 0 bases and the J gene lost 5 bases, with 14 bases spanning the gap. The CDR3 spans 15 residues.

The rearrangement links TRBV6-2 or TRBV6-3 to TRBJ1-2; the D gene is possibly TRBD1 (6 bases). Trimming cost V 6 bases and J 6 bases, with 29 bases left between them. The germline gives CDR1 MNHEY, CDR2 SVGEGT. The CDR3 has 18 amino acids. The CDR3 bases are TGTGCCAGCAGACCTCACAACCCCTTATACAGGGAAGGGAATGGCTACACCTTC. Encoded protein: CASRPHNPLYREGNGYTF.

This clone has only one observation. The gene calls are TRBV9 and TRBJ2-3, with TRBD2 identical over 12 bases. V lost 1 base and J lost 6; bases outside the gene matches: 3. The CDR3 length is 15 residues. Germline CDR1 SGDLS, CDR2 YYNGEE. The CDR3 is CASSVTSGRLDTQYF. The DNA of the CDR3 is TGTGCCAGCAGCGTAACTAGCGGGAGGTTGGATACGCAGTATTTT.

The chain is built from TRBV5-1 and TRBJ1-2; 9 bases agree with TRBD1. J was trimmed by 8 bases and V by 3 bases; bases with no gene match: 5. The CDR3 is 13 amino acids. Germline lookup yields CDR1 SGHRS and CDR2 YFSETQ. In DNA form, the CDR3 reads TGCGCCAGCAGCTCACAGGGGGCGCGGGGCTACACCTTC. Translated, it gives CASSSQGARGYTF.

The rearrangement uses TRBV12-3 or TRBV12-4 and TRBJ1-1; no clear D gene. The length of the CDR3 is 13 residues. The germline V and J ends were trimmed by 2 bases and 1 base, with 5 bases remaining between them. CDR3 loop: CASSLNRNTEAFF. The CDR3 region has the DNA TGTGCCAGCAGTTTAAATCGGAACACTGAAGCTTTCTTT.

The V gene is TRBV11-2, the J gene TRBJ1-2; D remains unclear. V was clipped by 5 bases and J by 0 bases, with 13 bases between them. CDR1 is SGHAT and CDR2 is FQNNGV in the germline V gene. This CDR3 is built from 15 residues. The chain's CDR3 is CASSPIGRANYGYTF. The CDR3 region has the DNA TGTGCCAGCAGCCCTATTGGGAGAGCTAACTATGGCTACACCTTC. Full variable domain (remainder filled in from reference TRBV11-2 and TRBJ1-2): EAGVAQSPRYKIIEKRQSVAFWCNPISGHATLYWYQQILGQGPKLLIQFQNNGVVDDSQLPKDRFSAERLKGVDSTLKIQPAKLEDSAVYLCASSPIGRANYGYTFGSGTRLTVV.

This chain joins TRBV6-5 and TRBJ2-7, with D perhaps matching TRBD2 (5 bases). This CDR3 is built from 13 residues. The germline gives CDR1 MNHEY, CDR2 SVGAGI. Trimming took 6 bases from V and 6 from J, leaving 15 bases between them. The CDR3 reads CASRHPPAGEQYF. The CDR3 DNA is TGTGCCAGCAGGCATCCTCCCGCGGGCGAGCAGTACTTC.

The chain couples TRBV7-9 to TRBJ1-3; D may be TRBD1 (5 bases). CDR1 and CDR2 from the germline V gene are SEHNR and FQNEAQ (reference sequence). V shed 6 bases and J shed 7 bases, with 16 bases lying between them. The CDR3 spans 14 residues. CDR3 coding DNA: TGTGCCAGCAGTACACAGGATCTAAGGAACACCATATATTTT. Translating it yields CASSTQDLRNTIYF.

This chain links TRBV7-9 with TRBJ2-1; 12 bases line up with TRBD2. V dropped 6 bases and J dropped 8; count of bases not matched to a gene: 8. The length of the CDR3 is 15 residues. Germline loops: CDR1 SEHNR, CDR2 FQNEAQ (reference sequence). CDR3 loop: CASSFLAGGGDEQFF. As DNA, the CDR3 is TGTGCCAGCAGTTTCCTAGCGGGAGGGGGCGATGAGCAGTTCTTC.

This chain joins TRBV5-1 and TRBJ2-7, with TRBD2 matching 7 bases. Germline-derived CDR1 and CDR2 are SGHRS and YFSETQ. The CDR3 sequence is 14 residues long. With V trimmed by 3 bases and J by 4 bases, 7 bases remained unmatched. CDR3 amino acids: CASSWGLSTYEQYF. As DNA, the CDR3 is TGCGCCAGCAGCTGGGGACTATCAACATACGAGCAGTACTTC.

The chain employs TRBV6-2 or TRBV6-3 and TRBJ2-7; 11 bases line up with TRBD2. This CDR3 has 19 amino acids. V was clipped by 6 bases and J by 7 bases; unmatched bases: 23. CDR1 MNHEY and CDR2 SVGEGT come from the germline V gene. Written as DNA, the CDR3 is TGTGCCAGCAGCTCAGGGGAAGGTACTAGCGGGAGAAAAGCGTGGGAGCAGTACTTC. It specifies CASSSGEGTSGRKAWEQYF.

The rearrangement links TRBV11-2 to TRBJ2-7; a weak D match, TRBD1 (6 bases). This CDR3 is 12 amino acids long. CDR1 SGHAT and CDR2 FQNNGV come from the germline V gene. The V and J ends lost 5 bases and 12 bases respectively, with 17 bases between them. The CDR3 sequence is CASSPLQGYGYF. The DNA of the CDR3 is TGTGCCAGCAGCCCTCTACAGGGTTATGGGTACTTC.

CDR3 nucleotides: TGTGCCAGTAGTTCAGGGGGGACCCAAGAGACCCAGTACTTC. Translation: CASSSGGTQETQYF. The V call is TRBV19, the J call TRBJ2-5, with D tentatively TRBD1 (7 bases). Looked up from germline, CDR1 is LNHDA and CDR2 is SQIVND (reference sequence). The CDR3 spans 14 residues. V was shortened by 5 bases and J by 1 base, with 11 bases between the two germline ends.

The V and J genes are TRBV7-6 and TRBJ1-1, with 7 nucleotides matching TRBD1. Germline values: CDR1 SGHVS, CDR2 FNYEAQ. This CDR3 has 16 residues. The trim removed 4 bases at V and 2 bases at J, leaving 10 bases unmatched. The DNA of the CDR3 is TGTGCCAGCAGCTCCACCTCTTCAGGGGGAAACACTGAAGCTTTCTTT. The encoded protein is CASSSTSSGGNTEAFF.

The rearrangement links TRBV5-5 to TRBJ2-5, with D unresolved. CDR1 SGHKS and CDR2 YYEKEE come from the germline V gene (reference sequence). This CDR3 comprises 15 residues. Between the trimmed V and J ends, which lost 0 bases and 1 base, there was a span of 10 bases. The CDR3 sequence: CASSLVGRPQETQYF. The DNA for the CDR3 is TGTGCCAGCAGCTTGGTTGGCCGCCCCCAAGAGACCCAGTACTTC.

The J gene is TRBJ1-5, the V gene TRBV24-1; D perhaps matches TRBD1 (6 bases). The CDR3 is 14 residues long. V was clipped by 3 bases and J by 6 bases, with 11 bases between them. Germline lookup yields CDR1 KGHDR and CDR2 SFDVKD. CDR3: CATSDHRVRQPQHF. DNA for the CDR3: TGTGCCACCAGTGATCACAGGGTACGTCAGCCCCAGCATTTT.

The gene calls are TRBV30 and TRBJ2-1; D might be TRBD2 (6 bases). With 1 base removed from V and 4 bases from J, the gap between germline ends came to 32 bases. There are 21 residues in the CDR3. Germline CDR1 GTSNPN, CDR2 SVGIG (reference sequence). CDR3 in amino acids: CAWSEYTGTWRTPSFYNEQFF. CDR3 DNA sequence: TGTGCCTGGAGTGAGTATACGGGGACTTGGAGGACCCCCTCCTTTTACAATGAGCAGTTCTTC.

This clone appeared once. The chain is built from TRBV7-9 and TRBJ1-2, with 7 bases that match TRBD1. Germline V lookup: CDR1 SEHNR, CDR2 FQNEAQ (reference sequence). The CDR3 totals 16 residues. The ends lost 6 bases at V and 0 bases at J; junction bases unmatched: 10. This CDR3 reads CASRPGTVGTNYGYTF. CDR3 sequence (DNA): TGTGCCAGCAGACCCGGGACAGTGGGAACTAACTATGGCTACACCTTC.